Below, 13 T cell receptor beta chains from the same sample are listed, as sequenced in a study of blood T cell repertoires in COVID-19. Generated by immunoSEQ multiplex PCR, the TCRdb table keeps only in-frame clones and is missing some. The data hold more than 85,000 clones, with just over 85% observed a single time. Sequencing used PBMCs or T cells enriched from blood (not recorded which). These receptors were obtained from a woman between 45 and 60 years old who had recovered from COVID-19.

V is TRBV4-2 and J is TRBJ2-1; TRBD2 matches 11 bases. The CDR3 is made up of 18 amino acids. V gave up 3 bases and J gave up 3 bases; unmatched junction bases: 10. CDR1 LGHNA and CDR2 YNFKEQ come from the germline V gene. CDR3 in amino acids: CASSHSMQGTSGYNEQFF. The CDR3 DNA reads as TGTGCCAGCAGCCATAGTATGCAGGGGACTAGCGGCTACAATGAGCAGTTCTTC.

This chain links TRBV5-4 with TRBJ1-6, with D possibly matching TRBD1 (5 bases). V lost 3 bases and J 8 bases, leaving 12 bases between the germline ends. Germline lookup yields CDR1 SGHNT and CDR2 YYREEE (reference sequence). CDR3 length: 14 residues. The CDR3 loop reads CASSSAGPDSPLHF. Here the CDR3 DNA reads TGTGCCAGCAGCTCCGCGGGGCCGGATTCACCCCTCCACTTT.

The rearrangement links TRBV21-1 to TRBJ2-6; the table calls TRBD2, which could not be checked here. TRBV21-1 constitutes a pseudogene. The CDR3 extends over 18 amino acids. The CDR3 nucleotides read TGTGCCAGCAGCGAGCGGGACGTCGCTCTCTCTGGGGCCAACGTCCTGACTTTC. Its translation is CASSERDVALSGANVLTF.

The chain uses TRBV27 and TRBJ2-3; tentative D call: TRBD2 (7 bases). Trimming left V 6 bases short and J 3 bases short, with 16 bases between. This CDR3 has 15 amino acids. CDR1 is MNHEY and CDR2 is SMNVEV in the germline V gene (reference sequence). CDR3 residues: CASRTGGLLTDTQYF. The CDR3 DNA reads as TGTGCCAGCAGAACCGGGGGGCTGCTTACAGATACGCAGTATTTT.

The rearrangement uses TRBV6-4 and TRBJ2-7, with 14 bases lining up with TRBD2. Germline trimming cut 7 bases from V and 0 bases from J; bases unmatched to any gene: 11. The CDR3 runs 18 residues. CDR1 is MRHNA and CDR2 is SNTAGT in the germline V gene. CDR3 DNA sequence: TGTGCCAGCATGGAGGGGACTAGCGGGAGAATTGCCTCCTACGAGCAGTACTTC. The encoded protein is CASMEGTSGRIASYEQYF.

The rearrangement links TRBV11-3 to TRBJ2-3; 10 bases map to TRBD2. Germline CDR1 and CDR2: SGHNT and YENEEA. The CDR3 covers 17 residues. The ends lost 9 bases at V and 3 bases at J; junction bases unmatched: 15. The CDR3 nucleotides are TGTGCCAGTTCGATCGGGACTAGCGAGGGGGCTACAGATACGCAGTATTTT. It translates to CASSIGTSEGATDTQYF.

The chain has TRBV7-9 and TRBJ1-4; 9 nucleotides agree with TRBD1. V lost 0 bases, J lost 8 bases, and 4 bases stayed unmatched. This CDR3 has 15 residues. The germline V gene has CDR1 SEHNR and CDR2 FQNEAQ (reference sequence). Here the CDR3 DNA reads TGTGCCAGCAGCTTAGCGGGGACAGGGATGGAAAAACTGTTTTTT. This gives the protein CASSLAGTGMEKLFF.

A note on this clone: The same CDR3 also results from other DNA sequences found in this sample. The chain combines TRBV7-2 with TRBJ2-1; 10 nucleotides agree with TRBD2. CDR3 length: 14 residues. Germline values: CDR1 SGHTA, CDR2 FQGNSA. With V trimmed by 1 base and J by 8 bases, 2 bases remained unmatched. The CDR3 nucleotides are TGTGCCAGCAGCTTAGGGCTAGCGGGGGATGAGCAGTTCTTC. Translation: CASSLGLAGDEQFF.

V is TRBV19 and J is TRBJ2-3, with D possibly TRBD1 on 6 matching bases. The CDR3 length is 13 residues. CDR1 LNHDA and CDR2 SQIVND come from the germline V gene (reference sequence). V gave up 3 bases and J gave up 5 bases, with 9 bases separating them. The chain's CDR3 is CASSIRRGDTQYF. The CDR3 DNA follows: TGTGCCAGTAGTATCCGCAGGGGAGATACGCAGTATTTT.

The chain couples TRBV5-1 to TRBJ2-1; D possibly corresponds to TRBD2 (7 bases). V lost 0 bases, J lost 7 bases, and 17 bases lay in between. The CDR3 extends over 16 amino acids. CDR1 is SGHRS and CDR2 is YFSETQ in the germline V gene. CDR3 in DNA: TGCGCCAGCAGCTTGGATTCGGGAGGAACAGGGAATGAGCAGTTCTTC. Protein: CASSLDSGGTGNEQFF.

The chain uses TRBV19 and TRBJ1-2; perhaps TRBD1 as D (5 bases). The CDR3 contains 14 residues. The germline CDR1 and CDR2 sequences are LNHDA and SQIVND (reference sequence). The V and J ends lost 6 bases and 4 bases respectively, with 15 bases between them. The CDR3 DNA follows: TGTGCCAGTAGACATCGGGGGGGTCCCTATGGCTACACCTTC. Its translation: CASRHRGGPYGYTF. Full variable domain (remainder filled in from reference TRBV19 and TRBJ1-2): DGGITQSPKYLFRKEGQNVTLSCEQNLNHDAMYWYRQDPGQGLRLIYYSQIVNDFQKGDIAEGYSVSREKKESFPLTVTSAQKNPTAFYLCASRHRGGPYGYTFGSGTRLTVV.

The chain has TRBV3-1 (or the pseudogene TRBV3-2) and TRBJ2-1; 9 bases match TRBD2. The CDR3 spans 15 residues. Germline V gene lookup returns CDR1 LGHDT and CDR2 YNNKEL (reference sequence). Trimming removed 4 bases from V and 8 bases from J; junction bases left unmatched: 9. CDR3 sequence reads: CASSPTSGNVYEQFF. The CDR3 DNA reads TGTGCCAGCAGCCCGACTAGCGGCAACGTCTATGAGCAGTTCTTC.

This chain connects TRBV5-1 to TRBJ2-3; TRBD2 matches at 10 bases. The CDR3 extends over 17 amino acids. CDR1 SGHRS and CDR2 YFSETQ come from the germline V gene. V gave up 4 bases and J gave up 0 bases; unmatched junction bases: 8. The CDR3 sequence: CASSPKTSGESTDTQYF. The DNA of the CDR3 is TGCGCCAGCAGCCCAAAAACTAGCGGGGAGAGCACAGATACGCAGTATTTT.